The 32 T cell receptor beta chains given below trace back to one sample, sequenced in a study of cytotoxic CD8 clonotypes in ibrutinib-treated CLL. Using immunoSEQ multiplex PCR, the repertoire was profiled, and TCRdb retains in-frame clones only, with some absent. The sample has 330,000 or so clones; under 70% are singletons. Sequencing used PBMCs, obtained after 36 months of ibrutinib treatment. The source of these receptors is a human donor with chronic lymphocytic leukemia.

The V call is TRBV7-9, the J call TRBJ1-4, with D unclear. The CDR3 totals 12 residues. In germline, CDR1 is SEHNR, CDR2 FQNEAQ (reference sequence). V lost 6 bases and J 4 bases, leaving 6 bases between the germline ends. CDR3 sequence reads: CASRQYNEKLFF. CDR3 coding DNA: TGTGCCAGCAGGCAATATAATGAAAAACTGTTTTTT.

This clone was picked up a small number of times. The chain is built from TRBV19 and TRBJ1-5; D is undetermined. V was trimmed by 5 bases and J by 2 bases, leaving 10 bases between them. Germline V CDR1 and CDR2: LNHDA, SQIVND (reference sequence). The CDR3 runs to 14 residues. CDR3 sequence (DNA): TGTGCCAGTAGTGAGGTCGCAGGCAATCAGCCCCAGCATTTT. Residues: CASSEVAGNQPQHF.

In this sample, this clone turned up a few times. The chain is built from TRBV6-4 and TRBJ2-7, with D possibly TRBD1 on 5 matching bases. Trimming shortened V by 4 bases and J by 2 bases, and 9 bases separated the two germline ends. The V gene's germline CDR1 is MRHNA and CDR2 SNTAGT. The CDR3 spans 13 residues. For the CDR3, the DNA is TGTGCCAGCAGTGTTAAGGGGCCCTACGAGCAGTACTTC. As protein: CASSVKGPYEQYF.

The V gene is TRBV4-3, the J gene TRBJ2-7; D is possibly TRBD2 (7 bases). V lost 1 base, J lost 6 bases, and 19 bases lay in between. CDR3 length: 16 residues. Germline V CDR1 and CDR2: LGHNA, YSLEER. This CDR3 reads CASSQAGGGYLGEQYF. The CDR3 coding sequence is TGCGCCAGCAGCCAAGCTGGGGGGGGCTACTTAGGCGAGCAGTACTTC.

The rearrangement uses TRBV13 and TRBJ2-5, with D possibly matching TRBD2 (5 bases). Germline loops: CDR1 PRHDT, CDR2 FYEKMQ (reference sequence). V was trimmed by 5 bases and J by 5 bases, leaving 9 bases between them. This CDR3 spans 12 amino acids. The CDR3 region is CASSRGTETQYF. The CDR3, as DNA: TGTGCCAGCAGCCGGGGAACGGAGACCCAGTACTTC.

Written as DNA, the CDR3 is TGTGCCAGCAGCGTAGGAGGGGACAATCAGCCCCAGCATTTT. It codes for CASSVGGDNQPQHF. The chain uses TRBV9 and TRBJ1-5, with a tentative D call TRBD1 (5 bases). This CDR3 is built from 14 residues. V was shortened by 0 bases and J by 3 bases, with 7 bases between the two germline ends. Germline CDR1 is SGDLS and CDR2 is YYNGEE.

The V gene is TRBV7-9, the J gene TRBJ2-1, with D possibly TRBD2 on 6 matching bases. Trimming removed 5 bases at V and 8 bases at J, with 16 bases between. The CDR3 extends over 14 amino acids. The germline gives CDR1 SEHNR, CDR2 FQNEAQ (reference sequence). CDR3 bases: TGTGCCAGCAGCCCCTTTGCGGGGAACGATGAGCAGTTCTTC. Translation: CASSPFAGNDEQFF.

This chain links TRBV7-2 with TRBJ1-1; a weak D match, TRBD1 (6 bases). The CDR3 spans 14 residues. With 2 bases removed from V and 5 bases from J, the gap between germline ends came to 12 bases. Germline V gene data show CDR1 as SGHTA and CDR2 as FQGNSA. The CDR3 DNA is TGTGCCAGCAGCTTAAGTCAGGGGAAAACTGAAGCTTTCTTT. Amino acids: CASSLSQGKTEAFF.

The CDR3 bases are TGTGCCCCTAAGGGGGGGCAGGGCGGTGGCTACACCTTC. This encodes CAPKGGQGGGYTF. The genes are TRBV6-8 and TRBJ1-2, with D perhaps TRBD1 (6 bases). The germline V gene has CDR1 MNHGY and CDR2 SAAAGT. V lost 11 bases and J 7 bases, leaving 20 bases between the germline ends. This CDR3 has 13 amino acids.

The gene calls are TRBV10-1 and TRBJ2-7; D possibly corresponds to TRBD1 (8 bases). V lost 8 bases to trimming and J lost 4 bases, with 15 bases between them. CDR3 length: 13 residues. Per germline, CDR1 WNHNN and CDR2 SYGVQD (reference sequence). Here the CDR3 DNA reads TGCGCCAGCTCAGCGGGACAGGTTTACGAGCAGTACTTC. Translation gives CASSAGQVYEQYF.

The CDR3 sequence is CASSLGRGDGFTYEQYF. CDR3 nucleotides: TGCGCCAGCAGCTTAGGGCGTGGGGACGGATTTACCTACGAGCAGTACTTC. The V gene is TRBV5-1, the J gene TRBJ2-7; D assignment may be TRBD1 or TRBD2 (5 bases each). The CDR3 totals 17 residues. In germline, CDR1 is SGHRS, CDR2 YFSETQ. Trimming shortened V by 2 bases and J by 2 bases, and 20 bases separated the two germline ends.

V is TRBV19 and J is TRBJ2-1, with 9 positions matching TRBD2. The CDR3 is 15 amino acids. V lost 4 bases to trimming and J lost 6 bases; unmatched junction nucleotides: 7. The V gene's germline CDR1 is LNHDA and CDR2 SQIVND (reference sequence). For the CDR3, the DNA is TGTGCCAGTAGTAAGGCGGGAGGGAGGGTCAATGAGCAGTTCTTC. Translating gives CASSKAGGRVNEQFF. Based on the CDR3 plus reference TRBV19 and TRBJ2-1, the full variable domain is DGGITQSPKYLFRKEGQNVTLSCEQNLNHDAMYWYRQDPGQGLRLIYYSQIVNDFQKGDIAEGYSVSREKKESFPLTVTSAQKNPTAFYLCASSKAGGRVNEQFFGPGTRLTVL.

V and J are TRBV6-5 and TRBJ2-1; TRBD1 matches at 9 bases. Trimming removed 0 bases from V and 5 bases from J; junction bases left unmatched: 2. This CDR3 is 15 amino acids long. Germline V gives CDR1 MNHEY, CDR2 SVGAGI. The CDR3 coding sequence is TGTGCCAGCAGTTACTCGGGACAGGGAGACAATGAGCAGTTCTTC. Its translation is CASSYSGQGDNEQFF.

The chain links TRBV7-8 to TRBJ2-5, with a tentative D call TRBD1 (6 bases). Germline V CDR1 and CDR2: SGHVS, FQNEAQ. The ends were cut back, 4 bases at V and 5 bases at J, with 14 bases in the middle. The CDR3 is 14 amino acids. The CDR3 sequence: CASSSHRVGETQYF. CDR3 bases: TGTGCCAGCAGCTCGCACAGGGTTGGCGAGACCCAGTACTTC.

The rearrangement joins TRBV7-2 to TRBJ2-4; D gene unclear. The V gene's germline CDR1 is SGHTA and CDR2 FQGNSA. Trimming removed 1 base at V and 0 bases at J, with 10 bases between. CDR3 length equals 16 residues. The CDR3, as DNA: TGTGCCAGCAGCTTAGAAAAAACGATAGCCAAAAACATTCAGTACTTC. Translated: CASSLEKTIAKNIQYF. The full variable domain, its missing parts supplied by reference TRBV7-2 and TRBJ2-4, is GAGVSQSPSNKVTEKGKDVELRCDPISGHTALYWYRQSLGQGLEFLIYFQGNSAPDKSGLPSDRFSAERTGGSVSTLTIQRTQQEDSAVYLCASSLEKTIAKNIQYFGAGTRLSVL.

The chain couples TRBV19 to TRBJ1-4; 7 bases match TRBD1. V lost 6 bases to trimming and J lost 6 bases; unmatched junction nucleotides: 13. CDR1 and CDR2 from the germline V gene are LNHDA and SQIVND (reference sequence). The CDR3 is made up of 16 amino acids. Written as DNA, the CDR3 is TGTGCCAGTAGAGGCGATGACGGACAGGCTTATGAAAAACTGTTTTTT. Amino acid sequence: CASRGDDGQAYEKLFF. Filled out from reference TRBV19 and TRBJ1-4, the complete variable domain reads DGGITQSPKYLFRKEGQNVTLSCEQNLNHDAMYWYRQDPGQGLRLIYYSQIVNDFQKGDIAEGYSVSREKKESFPLTVTSAQKNPTAFYLCASRGDDGQAYEKLFFGSGTQLSVL.

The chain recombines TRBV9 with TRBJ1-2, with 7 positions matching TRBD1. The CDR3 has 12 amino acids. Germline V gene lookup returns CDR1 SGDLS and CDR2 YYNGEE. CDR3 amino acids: CATGSVGYGYTF. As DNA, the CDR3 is TGTGCGACAGGGTCAGTGGGGTATGGCTACACCTTC.

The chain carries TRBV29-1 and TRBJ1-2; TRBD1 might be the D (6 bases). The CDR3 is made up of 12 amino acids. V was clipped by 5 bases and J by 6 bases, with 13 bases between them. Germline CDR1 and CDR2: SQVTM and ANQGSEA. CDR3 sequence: CSVLDRINGYTF. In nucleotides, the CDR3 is TGCAGCGTTCTAGACAGGATAAATGGCTACACCTTC.

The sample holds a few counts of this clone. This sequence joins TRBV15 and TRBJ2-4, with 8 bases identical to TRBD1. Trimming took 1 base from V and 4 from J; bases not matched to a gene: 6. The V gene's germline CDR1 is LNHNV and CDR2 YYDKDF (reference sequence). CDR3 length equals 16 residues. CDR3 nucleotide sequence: TGTGCCACCAGCAGAGGTAGGGGACAGGAGAAAAACATTCAGTACTTC. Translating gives CATSRGRGQEKNIQYF.

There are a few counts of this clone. This CDR3 is CSVFGTVHGYTF. CDR3 coding DNA: TGCAGCGTGTTTGGGACAGTTCATGGCTACACCTTC. V is TRBV29-1 and J is TRBJ1-2, with 7 positions matching TRBD1. The CDR3 runs 12 residues. Trimming cost V 6 bases and J 6 bases; bases outside gene matches: 7. Germline V lookup: CDR1 SQVTM, CDR2 ANQGSEA.

CDR3 in DNA: TGTGCCAGCAGCTTAGGGGCAGGGCAGGGACACGAGCAGTACTTC. This encodes CASSLGAGQGHEQYF. The rearrangement links TRBV7-3 to TRBJ2-7; D is tentatively TRBD1 or TRBD2 (5 bases each). Germline CDR1 and CDR2: SGHTA and FQGTGA. V was clipped by 2 bases and J by 5 bases, with 16 bases between them. The CDR3 contains 15 residues. The full variable domain, its missing parts supplied by reference TRBV7-3 and TRBJ2-7, is GAGVSQTPSNKVTEKGKYVELRCDPISGHTALYWYRQSLGQGPEFLIYFQGTGAADDSGLPNDRFFAVRPEGSVSTLKIQRTERGDSAVYLCASSLGAGQGHEQYFGPGTRLTVT.

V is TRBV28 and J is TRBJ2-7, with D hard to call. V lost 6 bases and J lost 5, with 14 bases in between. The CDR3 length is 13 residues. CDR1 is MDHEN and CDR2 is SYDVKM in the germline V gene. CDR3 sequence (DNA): TGTGCCAGCAGACCCGCGAGTGTGAACGAGCAGTACTTC. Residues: CASRPASVNEQYF.

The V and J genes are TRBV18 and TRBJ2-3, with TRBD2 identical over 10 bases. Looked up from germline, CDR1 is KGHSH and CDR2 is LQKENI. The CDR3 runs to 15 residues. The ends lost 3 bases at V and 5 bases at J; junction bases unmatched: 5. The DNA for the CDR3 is TGTGCCAGCTCACCTAGCGGGGGGTTCAGAGATACGCAGTATTTT. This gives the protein CASSPSGGFRDTQYF.

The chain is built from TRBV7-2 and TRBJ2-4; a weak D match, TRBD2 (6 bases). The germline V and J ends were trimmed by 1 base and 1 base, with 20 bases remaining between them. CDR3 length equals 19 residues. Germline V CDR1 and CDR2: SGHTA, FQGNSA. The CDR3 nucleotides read TGTGCCAGCAGCTTAGGGCGTCACTCGGGAGTAGACGCCAAAAACATTCAGTACTTC. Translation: CASSLGRHSGVDAKNIQYF. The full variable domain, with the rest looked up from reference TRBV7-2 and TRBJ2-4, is GAGVSQSPSNKVTEKGKDVELRCDPISGHTALYWYRQSLGQGLEFLIYFQGNSAPDKSGLPSDRFSAERTGGSVSTLTIQRTQQEDSAVYLCASSLGRHSGVDAKNIQYFGAGTRLSVL.

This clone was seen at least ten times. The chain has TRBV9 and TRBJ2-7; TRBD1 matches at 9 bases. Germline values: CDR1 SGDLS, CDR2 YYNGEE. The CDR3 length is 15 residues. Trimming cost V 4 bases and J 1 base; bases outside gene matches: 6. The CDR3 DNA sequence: TGTGCCAGCAGCTCCCGGACAGGGGAGTCCTACGAGCAGTACTTC. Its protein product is CASSSRTGESYEQYF.

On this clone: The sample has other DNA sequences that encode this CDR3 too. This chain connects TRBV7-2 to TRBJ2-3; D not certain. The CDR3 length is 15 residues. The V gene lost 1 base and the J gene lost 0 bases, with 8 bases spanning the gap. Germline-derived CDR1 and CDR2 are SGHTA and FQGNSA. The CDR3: CASSLGLVSTDTQYF. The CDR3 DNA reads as TGTGCCAGCAGCTTAGGACTCGTAAGCACAGATACGCAGTATTTT.

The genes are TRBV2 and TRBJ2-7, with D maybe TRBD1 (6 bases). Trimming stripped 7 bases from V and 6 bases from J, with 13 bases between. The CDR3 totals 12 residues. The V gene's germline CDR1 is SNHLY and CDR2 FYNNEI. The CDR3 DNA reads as TGTGCCAGCATCGTACAGGGACCCGAGCAGTACTTC. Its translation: CASIVQGPEQYF.

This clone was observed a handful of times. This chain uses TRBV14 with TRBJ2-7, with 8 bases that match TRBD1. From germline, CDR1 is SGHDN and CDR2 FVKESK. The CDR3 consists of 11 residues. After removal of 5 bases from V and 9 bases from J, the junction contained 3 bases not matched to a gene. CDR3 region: CASSSGGRQYF. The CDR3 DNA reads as TGTGCCAGCAGCTCAGGGGGCAGGCAGTACTTC.

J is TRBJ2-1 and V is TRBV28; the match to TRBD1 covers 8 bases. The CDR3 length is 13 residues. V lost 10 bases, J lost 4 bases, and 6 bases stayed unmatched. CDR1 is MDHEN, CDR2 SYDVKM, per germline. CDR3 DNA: TGTGCCACATGCTGGGACAGGTACAATGAGCAGTTCTTC. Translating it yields CATCWDRYNEQFF.

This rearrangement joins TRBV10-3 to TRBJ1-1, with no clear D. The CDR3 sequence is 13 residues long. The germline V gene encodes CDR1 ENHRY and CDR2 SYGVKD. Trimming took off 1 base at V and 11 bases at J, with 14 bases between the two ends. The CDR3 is CAISELGRSRAFF. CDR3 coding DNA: TGTGCCATCAGTGAGTTGGGAAGGTCAAGGGCTTTCTTT.

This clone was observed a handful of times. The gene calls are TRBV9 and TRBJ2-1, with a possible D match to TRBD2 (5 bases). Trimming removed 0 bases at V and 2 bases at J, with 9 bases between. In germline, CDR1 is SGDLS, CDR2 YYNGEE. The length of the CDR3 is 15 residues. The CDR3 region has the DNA TGTGCCAGCAGCGTAGGATCGGGGACCTACAATGAGCAGTTCTTC. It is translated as CASSVGSGTYNEQFF.

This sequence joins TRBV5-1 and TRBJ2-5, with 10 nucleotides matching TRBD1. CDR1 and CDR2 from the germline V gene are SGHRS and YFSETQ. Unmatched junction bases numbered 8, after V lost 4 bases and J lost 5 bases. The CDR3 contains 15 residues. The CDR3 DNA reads TGCGCCAGCAGCATCGGACAGGGGGGAGTCGAGACCCAGTACTTC. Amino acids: CASSIGQGGVETQYF.